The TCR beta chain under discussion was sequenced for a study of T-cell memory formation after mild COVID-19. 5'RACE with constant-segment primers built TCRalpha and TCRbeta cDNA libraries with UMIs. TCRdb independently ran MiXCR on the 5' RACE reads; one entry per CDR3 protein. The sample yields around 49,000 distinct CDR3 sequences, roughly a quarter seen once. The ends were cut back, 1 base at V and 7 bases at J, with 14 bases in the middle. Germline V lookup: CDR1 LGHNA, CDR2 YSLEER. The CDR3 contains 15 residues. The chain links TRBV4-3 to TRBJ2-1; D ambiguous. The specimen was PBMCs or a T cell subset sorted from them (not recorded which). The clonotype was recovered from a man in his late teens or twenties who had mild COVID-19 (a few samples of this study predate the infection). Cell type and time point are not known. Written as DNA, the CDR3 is TGCGCCAGCAGCCAAGGCCCAACAACATGGAATGAGCAGTTCTTC. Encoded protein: CASSQGPTTWNEQFF.